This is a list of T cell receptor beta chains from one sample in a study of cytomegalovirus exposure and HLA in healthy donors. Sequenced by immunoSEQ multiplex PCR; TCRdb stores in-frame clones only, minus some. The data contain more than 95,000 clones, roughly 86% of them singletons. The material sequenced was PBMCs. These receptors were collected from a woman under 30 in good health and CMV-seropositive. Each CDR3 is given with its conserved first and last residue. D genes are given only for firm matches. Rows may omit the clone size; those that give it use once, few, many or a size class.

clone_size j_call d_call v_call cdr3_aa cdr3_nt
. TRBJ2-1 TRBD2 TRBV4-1 CASSQDGLAGGFF TGCGCCAGCAGCCAAGATGGACTAGCGGGAGGGTTCTTC
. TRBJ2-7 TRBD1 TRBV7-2 CASSLSSGTGAYEQYF TGTGCCAGCAGCTTATCCTCCGGGACAGGGGCCTACGAGCAGTACTTC
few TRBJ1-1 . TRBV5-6 CASSPTGDTEAFF TGTGCCAGCAGCCCGACGGGGGACACTGAAGCTTTCTTT
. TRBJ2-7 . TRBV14 CASSQDTVGEQYF TGTGCCAGCAGCCAAGATACAGTGGGTGAGCAGTACTTC
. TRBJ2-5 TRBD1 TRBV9 CASSAWDSQTQYF TGTGCCAGCAGCGCCTGGGACAGCCAAACCCAGTACTTC
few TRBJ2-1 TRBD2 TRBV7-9 CASSAGLAASYNEQFF TGTGCCAGCAGCGCGGGACTAGCGGCATCCTACAATGAGCAGTTCTTC
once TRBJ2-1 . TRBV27 CASSPRTTYNEQFF TGTGCCAGCAGTCCCCGGACTACTTACAATGAGCAGTTCTTC
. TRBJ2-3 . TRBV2 CASRERSGADTQYF TGTGCCAGCAGGGAGAGGTCCGGGGCAGATACGCAGTATTTT
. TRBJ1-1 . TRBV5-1 CASSLAPQVNTEAFF TGCGCCAGCAGCTTGGCCCCTCAGGTGAACACTGAAGCTTTCTTT
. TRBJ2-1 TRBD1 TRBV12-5 CASGPGTGGNEQFF TGTGCTAGTGGGCCCGGGACAGGGGGCAATGAGCAGTTCTTC
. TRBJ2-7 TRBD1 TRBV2 CASSVYRGTYEQYF TGTGCCAGCAGTGTCTACAGGGGGACCTACGAGCAGTACTTC
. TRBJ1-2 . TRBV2 CASSAQVDFNYGYTF TGTGCCAGCAGTGCGCAAGTGGACTTCAACTATGGCTACACCTTC
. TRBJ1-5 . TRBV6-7 CASSSKSGRVDGNQPQHF TGTGCCAGCAGCTCCAAGTCGGGCAGGGTAGATGGCAATCAGCCCCAGCATTTT
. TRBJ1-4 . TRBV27 CASPRIQIGGATNEKLFF TGTGCCAGCCCACGGATACAGATAGGGGGGGCAACTAATGAAAAACTGTTTTTT
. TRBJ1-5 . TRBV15 CATSRDYRVDSNQPQHF TGTGCCACCAGCAGAGATTACAGGGTAGATAGCAATCAGCCCCAGCATTTT
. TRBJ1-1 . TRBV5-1 CASSLGDRNTEAFF TGCGCCAGCAGCTTGGGCGACAGGAACACTGAAGCTTTCTTT
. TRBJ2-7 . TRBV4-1 CASSQDPTTYEQYF TGCGCCAGCAGCCAAGACCCGACTACCTACGAGCAGTACTTC
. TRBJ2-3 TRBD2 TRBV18 CASSLGLAGTDTQYF TGTGCCAGCTCACTCGGACTAGCGGGAACGGATACGCAGTATTTT
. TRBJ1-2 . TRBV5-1 CASSLTTDSSYGYTF TGCGCCAGCAGCTTGACAACGGACAGCTCCTATGGCTACACCTTC
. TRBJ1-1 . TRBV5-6 CASSTPWGDAEAFF TGTGCCAGCTCTACGCCCTGGGGGGACGCTGAAGCTTTCTTT
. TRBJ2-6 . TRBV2 CASSPASGANVLTF TGTGCCAGTAGCCCTGCTTCTGGGGCCAACGTCCTGACTTTC
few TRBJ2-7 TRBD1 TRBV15 CATSRPGQFGEQYF TGTGCCACCAGCAGACCGGGACAGTTTGGCGAGCAGTACTTC
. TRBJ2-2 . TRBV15 CATSSGRGQGNTGELFF TGTGCCACCAGCAGTGGGCGGGGGCAGGGAAACACCGGGGAGCTGTTTTTT